This entry describes one T cell receptor (beta chain). This sample is drawn from a study of technical replicates of blood from a few donors. After removal of 7 bases from V and 7 bases from J, the junction contained 10 bases not matched to a gene. This CDR3 contains 13 residues. Germline CDR1 is MNHNS and CDR2 is SASEGT. The repertoire was sequenced with immunoSEQ multiplex PCR; TCRdb's copy has only in-frame clones and lacks some. The sample has 65,000 to 90,000 clones, 80% to 90% seen once. This sequence was found in a human donor in good health. Some clones in this sample may be carry-over from other donors' samples. Sequencing was done on a sample of PBMCs. J is TRBJ2-7 and V is TRBV6-1; 7 nucleotides line up with TRBD2. This CDR3 is CASTLGGRGEQYF. The CDR3 coding sequence is TGTGCCAGCACCCTGGGAGGGAGAGGTGAGCAGTACTTC.